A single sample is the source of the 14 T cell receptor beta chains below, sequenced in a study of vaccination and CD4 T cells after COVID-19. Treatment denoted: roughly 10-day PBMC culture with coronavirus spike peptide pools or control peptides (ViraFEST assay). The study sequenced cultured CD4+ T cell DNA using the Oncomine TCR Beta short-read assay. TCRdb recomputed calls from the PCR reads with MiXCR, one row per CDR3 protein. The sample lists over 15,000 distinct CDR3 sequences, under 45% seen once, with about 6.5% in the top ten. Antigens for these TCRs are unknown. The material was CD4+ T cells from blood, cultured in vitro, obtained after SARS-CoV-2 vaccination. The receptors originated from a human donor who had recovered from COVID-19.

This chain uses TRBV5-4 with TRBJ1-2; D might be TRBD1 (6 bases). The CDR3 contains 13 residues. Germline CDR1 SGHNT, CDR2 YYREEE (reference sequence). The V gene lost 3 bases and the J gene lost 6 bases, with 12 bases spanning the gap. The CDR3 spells CASSSRTENGYTF. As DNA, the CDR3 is TGTGCCAGCAGCTCACGGACAGAAAATGGCTACACCTTC.

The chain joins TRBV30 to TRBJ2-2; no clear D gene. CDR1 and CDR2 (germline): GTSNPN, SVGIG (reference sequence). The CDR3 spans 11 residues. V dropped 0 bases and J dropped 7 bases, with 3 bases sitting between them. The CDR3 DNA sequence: TGTGCCTGGAGTGTACTCGGGGAGCTGTTTTTT. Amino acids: CAWSVLGELFF.

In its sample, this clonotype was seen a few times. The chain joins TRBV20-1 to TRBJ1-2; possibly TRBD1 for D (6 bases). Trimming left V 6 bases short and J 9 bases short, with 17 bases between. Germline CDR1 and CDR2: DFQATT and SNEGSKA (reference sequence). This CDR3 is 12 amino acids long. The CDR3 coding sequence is TGCAGTGCCCGACAGGCGACCATGAGCTACACCTTC. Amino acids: CSARQATMSYTF.

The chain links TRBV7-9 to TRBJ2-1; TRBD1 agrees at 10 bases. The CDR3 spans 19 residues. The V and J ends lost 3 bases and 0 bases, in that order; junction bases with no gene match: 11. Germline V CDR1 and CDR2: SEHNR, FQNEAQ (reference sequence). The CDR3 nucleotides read TGTGCCAGCAGCTTGGTAAGGACAGGGGGGAGGGGCTCCTACAATGAGCAGTTCTTC. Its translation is CASSLVRTGGRGSYNEQFF.

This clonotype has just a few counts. CDR3 coding DNA: TGCAGTGCCCCTCCAAGTAGCGGACCCAAGGAGCAGTTCTTC. Translation: CSAPPSSGPKEQFF. The chain is built from TRBV20-1 and TRBJ2-1; perhaps TRBD2 as D (6 bases). This CDR3 has 14 residues. V gave up 6 bases and J gave up 10 bases, with 22 bases separating them. The germline V gene encodes CDR1 DFQATT and CDR2 SNEGSKA (reference sequence).

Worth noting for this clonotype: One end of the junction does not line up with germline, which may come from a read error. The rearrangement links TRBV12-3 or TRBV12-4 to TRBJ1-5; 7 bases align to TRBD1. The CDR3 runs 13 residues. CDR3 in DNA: TGTACCAGCAGTCGACAGGGAGGTCAGCCCCAGCATTTT. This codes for CTSSRQGGQPQHF.

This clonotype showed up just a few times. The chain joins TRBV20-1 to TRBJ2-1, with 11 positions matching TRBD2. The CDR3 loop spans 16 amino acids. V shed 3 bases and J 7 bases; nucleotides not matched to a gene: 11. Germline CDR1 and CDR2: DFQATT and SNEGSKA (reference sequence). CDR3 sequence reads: CSASWGAASGGNEQFF. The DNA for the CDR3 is TGCAGTGCTAGTTGGGGCGCGGCTAGCGGGGGGAATGAGCAGTTCTTC.

The CDR3 sequence: CASGSTDTQYF. The DNA for the CDR3 is TGTGCTAGTGGTTCCACAGATACGCAGTATTTT. The chain has TRBV12-5 and TRBJ2-3; unclear D gene. Trimming removed 4 bases from V and 2 bases from J, with 1 base in between. CDR1 and CDR2 (germline): LGHNT, FRNRAP. The CDR3 has 11 residues.

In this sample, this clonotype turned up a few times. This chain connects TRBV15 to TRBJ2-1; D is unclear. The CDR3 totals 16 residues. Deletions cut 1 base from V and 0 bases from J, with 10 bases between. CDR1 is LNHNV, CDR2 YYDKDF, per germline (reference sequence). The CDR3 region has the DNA TGTGCCACCAGCAGAGCGGATTGGTACTCCTACAATGAGCAGTTCTTC. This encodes CATSRADWYSYNEQFF.

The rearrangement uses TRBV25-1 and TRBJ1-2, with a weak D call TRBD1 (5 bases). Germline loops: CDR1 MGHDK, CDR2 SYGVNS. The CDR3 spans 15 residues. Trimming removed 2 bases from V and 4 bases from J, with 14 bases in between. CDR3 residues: CASSELFPGGYGYTF. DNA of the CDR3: TGTGCCAGCAGTGAACTCTTTCCCGGGGGCTATGGCTACACCTTC.

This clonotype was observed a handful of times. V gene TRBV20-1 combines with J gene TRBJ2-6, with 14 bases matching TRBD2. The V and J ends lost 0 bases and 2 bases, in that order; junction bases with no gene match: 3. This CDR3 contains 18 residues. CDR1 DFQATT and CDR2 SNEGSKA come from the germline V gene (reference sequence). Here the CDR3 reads CSARDPGLAGAGANVLTF. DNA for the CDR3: TGCAGTGCTAGAGACCCGGGACTAGCGGGAGCTGGGGCCAACGTCCTGACTTTC.

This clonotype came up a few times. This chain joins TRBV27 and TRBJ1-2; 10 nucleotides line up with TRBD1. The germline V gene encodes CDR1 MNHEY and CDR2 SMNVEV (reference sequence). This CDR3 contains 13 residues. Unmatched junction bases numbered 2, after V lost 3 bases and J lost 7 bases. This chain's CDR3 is CASSFGQGGGYTF. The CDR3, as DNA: TGTGCCAGCAGTTTCGGACAGGGGGGTGGCTACACCTTC.

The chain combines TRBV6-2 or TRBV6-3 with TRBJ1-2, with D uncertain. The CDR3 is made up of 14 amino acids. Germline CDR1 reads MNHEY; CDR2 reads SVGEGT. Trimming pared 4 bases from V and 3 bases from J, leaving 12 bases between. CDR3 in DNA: TGTGCCAGCAGTTCTTACCGGGATCACTATGGCTACACCTTC. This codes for CASSSYRDHYGYTF.

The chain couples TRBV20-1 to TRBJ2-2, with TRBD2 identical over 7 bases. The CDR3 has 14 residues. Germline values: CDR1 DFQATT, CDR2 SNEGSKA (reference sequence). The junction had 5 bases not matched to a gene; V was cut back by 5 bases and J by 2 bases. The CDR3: CSAEGLLNTGELFF. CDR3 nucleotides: TGCAGTGCTGAGGGACTACTCAACACCGGGGAGCTGTTTTTT.